This T cell receptor beta chain was recovered during a study of human T cells and chemical hapten exposure. Losses at the gene ends were 4 bases for V and 4 bases for J; bases not matched to a gene: 15. Germline CDR1 is MGHRA and CDR2 is YSYEKL. CDR3 length equals 19 residues. One entry per CDR3 protein, called by TCRdb with MiXCR from the RACE reads. This table holds approximately 71,000 distinct CDR3 sequences, 8.5% to 14% found once. This sample's time point: patch test 3, about 24 weeks after DPC sensitization. Noted treatment: therapeutic diphenylcyclopropenone sensitization with weekly scalp DPC.

The chain has TRBV4-1 and TRBJ2-3; 12 bases match TRBD2. This receptor was obtained from a woman in her fifties or sixties with alopecia areata. Some clones in this sample may be carry-over from other donors' samples. Source: whole blood, taken in connection with sensitization to the hapten diphenylcyclopropenone (DPC). In DNA, the CDR3 is TGCGCCAGCAGCCGACAAGTGACCCTTGGGACTAGCGGGCCAGATACGCAGTATTTT. Its translation: CASSRQVTLGTSGPDTQYF.